Sequencing of this T cell receptor beta chain was carried out in a study of CD8+ T cells in alopecia areata. Points from the study as a whole: Normal scalp showed lower clonality than lesional scalp, especially alopecia totalis/universalis.

Extraction and reverse transcription of RNA yielded cDNA as the sequencing template. TCRdb's copy holds only in-frame clones and misses some; the assay was immunoSEQ multiplex PCR. The sample has around 80,000 clones, roughly 47% seen once. A remark on this clone: What it recognizes is unknown.

V was pared by 3 bases and J by 11 bases, with 5 bases of the junction left unmatched. Germline loops: CDR1 SEHNR, CDR2 FQNEAQ (reference sequence). CDR3 length equals 12 residues. Alopecia areata patients provided lesional scalp punch biopsies and peripheral blood. Sorted out of PBMCs were CD4+ T cells and CD8+ T cells. The chain employs TRBV7-9 and TRBJ1-1, with 8 bases lining up with TRBD1. Input material: NKG2D-high CD8+ T cells sorted from blood. The source is a human donor with alopecia areata. The CDR3 here is CASSFQGAGAFF. The DNA of the CDR3 is TGTGCCAGCAGCTTTCAGGGGGCAGGGGCTTTCTTT. Full variable domain (missing parts from reference TRBV7-9 and TRBJ1-1): DTGVSQNPRHKITKRGQNVTFRCDPISEHNRLYWYRQTLGQGPEFLTYFQNEAQLEKSRLLSDRFSAERPKGSFSTLEIQRTEQGDSAMYLCASSFQGAGAFFGQGTRLTVV.